The T cell receptor (beta chain) under discussion was sequenced for a study of TIL therapy for anti-PD-1-resistant metastatic lung cancer. Study-wide context: Tumors carried a median roughly 1.5 non-synonymous mutations per megabase. Regarding the study as a whole: The baseline peripheral repertoire was partially replaced by infused TIL clonotypes that later decayed.

Sequencing used immunoSEQ v3. The method was immunoSEQ multiplex PCR; TCRdb's version includes in-frame clones alone and lacks a portion of them. The repertoire holds tens of thousands of clones, with 65% to 80% as singletons. Specified time point: pre-treatment sample, taken before nivolumab and TIL therapy. Germline CDR1 and CDR2: MDHEN and SYDVKM. V dropped 7 bases and J dropped 4; count of bases not matched to a gene: 4. This CDR3 comprises 13 residues. Notes on this clone: What it binds is unknown.

J is TRBJ1-5 and V is TRBV28, with 7 nucleotides matching TRBD1. The sequence was collected from a man between 65 and 85 years old with non-small cell lung cancer. The sample here was blood, taken at baseline. The CDR3 protein is CASKGQYNQPQHF. The DNA of the CDR3 is TGTGCCAGCAAGGGACAGTATAATCAGCCCCAGCATTTT.